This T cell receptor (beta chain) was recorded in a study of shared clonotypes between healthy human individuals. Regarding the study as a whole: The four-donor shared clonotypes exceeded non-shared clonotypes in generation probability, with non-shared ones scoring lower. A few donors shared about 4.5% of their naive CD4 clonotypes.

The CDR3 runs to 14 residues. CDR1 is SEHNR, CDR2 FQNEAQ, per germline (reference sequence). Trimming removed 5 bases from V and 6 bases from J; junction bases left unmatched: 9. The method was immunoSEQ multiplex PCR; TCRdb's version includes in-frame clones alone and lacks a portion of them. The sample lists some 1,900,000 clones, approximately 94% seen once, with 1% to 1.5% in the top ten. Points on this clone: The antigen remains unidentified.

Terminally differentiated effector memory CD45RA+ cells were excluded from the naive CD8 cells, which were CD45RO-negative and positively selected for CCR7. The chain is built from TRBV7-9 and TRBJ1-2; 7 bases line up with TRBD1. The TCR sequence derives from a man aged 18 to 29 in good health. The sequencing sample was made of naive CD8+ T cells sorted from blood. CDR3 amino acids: CASSPVPGQNGYTF. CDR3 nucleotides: TGTGCCAGCAGCCCAGTCCCGGGACAGAATGGCTACACCTTC. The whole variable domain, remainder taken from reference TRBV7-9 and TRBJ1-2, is DTGVSQNPRHKITKRGQNVTFRCDPISEHNRLYWYRQTLGQGPEFLTYFQNEAQLEKSRLLSDRFSAERPKGSFSTLEIQRTEQGDSAMYLCASSPVPGQNGYTFGSGTRLTVV.